This T cell receptor (beta chain) is from a study of shared clonotypes between healthy human individuals. None of the donors, who were healthy HIV-negative adults, had recently had acute infections or vaccinations. The CDR3 has 18 residues. J gave up 0 bases and V 0 bases, and 8 bases lay outside the gene matches. The material for each subset, its genomic DNA, was split evenly across several immunoSEQ plates. Authors' methods: There were no quality scores in the junction-only immunoSEQ sequences, so filtering differed. Method: immunoSEQ multiplex PCR; TCRdb's copy keeps in-frame clones and lacks some. V, J and clone size reflect that table, while D and trimming were determined from the DNA. The repertoire holds about 980,000 clones, more than 75% seen once, with approximately 1.5% in the top ten.

This chain joins TRBV5-3 and TRBJ1-5; 8 bases agree with TRBD1. TRBV5-3 is filed as an ORF, its function uncertain. The clonotype was recovered from a man between 18 and 29 years old in good health. Sequencing was performed on memory CD4+ T cells sorted from blood. Subset here: CD45RA-negative fraction. The DNA of the CDR3 is TGTGCCAGAAGCTTGGTCAGGGGGCGGCTTCATAGCAATCAGCCCCAGCATTTT. Its translation: CARSLVRGRLHSNQPQHF.